This T cell receptor beta chain stems from a study of blood T cell repertoires in COVID-19. Study background: Samples of COVID-19 (acute and convalescent) were obtained from the United States, Italy and Spain. Sources were T cells, B-cell-depleted T cells, or PBMCs; the material itself was cDNA or gDNA.

TCRdb's copy holds only in-frame clones and misses some; the assay was immunoSEQ multiplex PCR. The sample includes about 100,000 clones, 86% of them seen just once. This TCR derives from a woman in her sixties or seventies in a cohort sampled during active or convalescent COVID-19. The specimen was peripheral blood.

The CDR3 here is CASGSTGQASYEQYF. The CDR3 region has the DNA TGTGCCAGTGGCTCCACGGGACAGGCCTCCTACGAGCAGTACTTC. The rearrangement links TRBV2 to TRBJ2-7; TRBD1 matches at 8 bases. V gave up 9 bases and J gave up 0 bases; unmatched junction bases: 10. The CDR3 sequence is 15 residues long. The germline V gene has CDR1 SNHLY and CDR2 FYNNEI.